This T cell receptor (beta chain) emerged from a study of T cell repertoires in cytomegalovirus infection. The study, taken as a whole, reports: Totalled public TCR beta family frequency picked out people who carried CMV plus the relevant HLA. Dominating the ex vivo response were HLA-C-restricted CMV-specific TCR beta clonotypes.

As concerns this clonotype: Its antigen is unknown.

This CDR3 spans 14 amino acids. Germline lookup yields CDR1 SEHNR and CDR2 FQNEAQ (reference sequence). The V end was cut by 0 bases, the J end by 6 bases, with 11 bases between. TCRdb reprocessed the reads with MiXCR, giving one entry per CDR3 protein. The repertoire consists of about 740,000 distinct CDR3 sequences, with 35% occurring once and the leading ten covering 2.8%. The sequenced material came from PBMCs. J is TRBJ1-2 and V is TRBV7-9; D ambiguous. This TCR was sampled from a human donor in good health (CMV status not recorded). Some clones in this sample may be carry-over from other donors' samples. The DNA of the CDR3 is TGTGCCAGCAGCTTAGCGCGGGAATCGCATGGCTACACCTTC. This translates into CASSLARESHGYTF.